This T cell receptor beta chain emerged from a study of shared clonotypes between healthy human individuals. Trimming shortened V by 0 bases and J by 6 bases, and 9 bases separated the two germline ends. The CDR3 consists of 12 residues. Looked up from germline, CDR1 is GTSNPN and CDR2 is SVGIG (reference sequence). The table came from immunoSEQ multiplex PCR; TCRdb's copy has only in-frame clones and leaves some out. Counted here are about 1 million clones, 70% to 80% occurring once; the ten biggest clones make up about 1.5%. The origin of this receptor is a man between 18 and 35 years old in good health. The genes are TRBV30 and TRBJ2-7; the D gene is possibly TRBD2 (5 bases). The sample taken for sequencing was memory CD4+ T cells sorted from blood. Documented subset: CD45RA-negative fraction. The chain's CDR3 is CAWSVLGPEQYF. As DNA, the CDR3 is TGTGCCTGGAGTGTACTAGGGCCCGAGCAGTACTTC.